The next 6 T cell receptor beta chains were all read from a single sample in a study of blood T cell repertoires in COVID-19. The data were produced by immunoSEQ multiplex PCR, yet TCRdb's version contains in-frame clones alone and is incomplete. The sample records some 49,000 clones, about four fifths being singletons. The specimen sequenced was peripheral blood. The source of these receptors is a woman aged 55-70 years with acute or convalescent COVID-19.

This clone was detected only a few times. This chain joins TRBV5-1 and TRBJ2-7; 7 nucleotides match TRBD1. The CDR3 is made up of 14 amino acids. CDR1 and CDR2 from the germline V gene are SGHRS and YFSETQ. V gave up 4 bases and J gave up 5 bases; unmatched junction bases: 9. The CDR3 DNA sequence: TGCGCCAGCAGCCAGGGACAGATCCTTAACGAGCAGTACTTC. This encodes CASSQGQILNEQYF.

This clone came up many times. The chain joins TRBV19 to TRBJ2-7; D unresolved. The CDR3 spans 13 residues. V shed 3 bases and J shed 0 bases, with 6 bases lying between them. CDR1 and CDR2 (germline): LNHDA, SQIVND (reference sequence). CDR3 in amino acids: CASSMYSSYEQYF. CDR3 nucleotide sequence: TGTGCCAGTAGTATGTACAGCTCCTACGAGCAGTACTTC.

The CDR3 bases are TGTGCCAGCGCACTGGCAGGGGGCTACGAGCAGTACTTC. Amino acid sequence: CASALAGGYEQYF. This chain connects TRBV7-6 to TRBJ2-7; 7 positions agree with TRBD1. V was clipped by 8 bases and J by 3 bases; unmatched bases: 7. CDR1 SGHVS and CDR2 FNYEAQ come from the germline V gene. The CDR3 is made up of 13 amino acids.

This sequence joins TRBV28 and TRBJ1-1, with D unresolved. CDR1 MDHEN and CDR2 SYDVKM come from the germline V gene. CDR3 length: 13 residues. V was pared by 2 bases and J by 1 base, with 5 bases between. CDR3 protein: CASSLNKNTEAFF. In DNA form, the CDR3 reads TGTGCCAGCAGTTTAAACAAGAACACTGAAGCTTTCTTT.

J is TRBJ1-1 and V is TRBV12-3 or TRBV12-4, with D possibly TRBD1 on 5 matching bases. The CDR3 consists of 12 residues. Between the trimmed V and J ends, which lost 6 bases and 8 bases, there was a span of 13 bases. The CDR3 reads CASSSSGYEAFF. DNA for the CDR3: TGTGCCAGCAGCTCCTCAGGGTACGAAGCTTTCTTT.

The V call is TRBV9, the J call TRBJ2-7; 9 nucleotides agree with TRBD2. CDR1 and CDR2 from the germline V gene are SGDLS and YYNGEE. The trim removed 0 bases at V and 3 bases at J, leaving 4 bases unmatched. The CDR3 length is 15 residues. The CDR3 DNA sequence: TGTGCCAGCAGCGTAGGAGCGGGGGGCCTCTACGAGCAGTACTTC. It yields the protein CASSVGAGGLYEQYF. Full variable domain (remainder filled in from reference TRBV9 and TRBJ2-7): DSGVTQTPKHLITATGQRVTLRCSPRSGDLSVYWYQQSLDQGLQFLIQYYNGEERAKGNILERFSAQQFPDLHSELNLSSLELGDSALYFCASSVGAGGLYEQYFGPGTRLTVT.